This T cell receptor (beta chain) appears in the sequencing data of a study of T cell responses to AZD1222 COVID-19 vaccine. V lost 8 bases to trimming and J lost 10 bases, with 18 bases between them. The germline V gene has CDR1 SNHLY and CDR2 FYNNEI. The CDR3 sequence is 13 residues long. Study-wide findings and caveats: CD4 TCRs associated with vaccination spanned spike, dominating at 160-218 and 743-854. Breadth and depth of Spike-specific TCRs rose after two AZD1222 doses. Among the donors, most were white British and more were female, and clonal diversity was possibly underestimated. Only a handful of individuals given AZD1222 were seropositive at baseline.

This clone was observed a handful of times. Antigen: not known. Using immunoSEQ multiplex PCR, the repertoire was profiled, and TCRdb retains in-frame clones only, with some absent. The sample lists 130,000 or so clones; 80% to 95% were seen once. The chain joins TRBV2 to TRBJ2-1; D gene unclear. Here the sequenced sample was peripheral blood, taken 28 days after the second dose of the MenACWY control vaccine. This clonotype was obtained from an adult who received the MenACWY meningococcal vaccine as a control. The CDR3 bases are TGTGCCAGCCTCCGAGATACCGAGGAGGAGCAGTTCTTC. This sequence encodes CASLRDTEEEQFF.